This record concerns one T cell receptor (beta chain) sequence. Indicated time point: pretreatment peripheral blood. The data belong to a study of PD-L1 blockade in urothelial cancer. The table came from immunoSEQ multiplex PCR; TCRdb's copy has only in-frame clones and leaves some out. The data contain approximately 32,000 clones, around 82% of them singletons. The material sequenced was PBMCs, taken around atezolizumab (anti-PD-L1) treatment. This clonotype was sampled from a man aged 55-75 years with urothelial cancer.

For the CDR3, the DNA is TGTGCCAGTAGTATTGGACAAATACTAGCCAAAAACATTCAGTACTTC. Translation: CASSIGQILAKNIQYF. V usage is TRBV19 and J usage is TRBJ2-4; a possible D gene is TRBD1 (5 bases). Germline values: CDR1 LNHDA, CDR2 SQIVND (reference sequence). The CDR3 is made up of 16 amino acids. V shed 3 bases and J shed 0 bases, with 12 bases lying between them.